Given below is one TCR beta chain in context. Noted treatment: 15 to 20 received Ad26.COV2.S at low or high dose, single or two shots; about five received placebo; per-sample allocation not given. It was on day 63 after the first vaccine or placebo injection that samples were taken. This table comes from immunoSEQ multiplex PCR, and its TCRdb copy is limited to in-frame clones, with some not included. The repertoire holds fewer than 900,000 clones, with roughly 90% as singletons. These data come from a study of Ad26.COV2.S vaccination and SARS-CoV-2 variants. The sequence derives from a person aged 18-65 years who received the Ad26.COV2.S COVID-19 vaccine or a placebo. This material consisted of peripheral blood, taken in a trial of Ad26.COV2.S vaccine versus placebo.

The CDR3 here is CAWSVPIGGAPGELFF. The CDR3 DNA reads TGTGCCTGGAGTGTACCGATCGGGGGCGCACCCGGGGAGCTGTTTTTT. V and J are TRBV30 and TRBJ2-2; D may be TRBD1 or TRBD2 (6 bases each). CDR3 length: 16 amino acids. Trimming removed 0 bases at V and 6 bases at J, with 17 bases between. Germline CDR1 GTSNPN, CDR2 SVGIG (reference sequence).